The 21 T cell receptor beta chains below all came from one sample that was sequenced in a study of cytomegalovirus exposure and HLA in healthy donors. The PCR contained 60 Vbeta and 13 Jbeta primers. Generated by immunoSEQ multiplex PCR, the TCRdb table keeps only in-frame clones and is missing some. The top ten hold more than 1.2% of the sample, which has about 160,000 clones, around 73% seen once. The source material was PBMCs. The origin of the receptors is a male donor in good health and CMV-seronegative.

This clone was recorded only once. The V call is TRBV7-8, the J call TRBJ2-3; 7 bases are shared with TRBD2. The germline V gene has CDR1 SGHVS and CDR2 FQNEAQ. J lost 5 bases, V lost 1 base, and 12 bases had no gene match. This CDR3 has 17 residues. The CDR3 is CASSLVGGRASIDTQYF. The CDR3 DNA sequence: TGTGCCAGCAGCTTAGTAGGAGGGAGGGCCTCCATAGATACGCAGTATTTT. Full variable domain (remainder filled in from reference TRBV7-8 and TRBJ2-3): GAGVSQSPRYKVAKRGQDVALRCDPISGHVSLFWYQQALGQGPEFLTYFQNEAQLDKSGLPSDRFFAERPEGSVSTLKIQRTQQEDSAVYLCASSLVGGRASIDTQYFGPGTRLTVL.

A note on this clone: An end of the junction differs from the germline gene, which may be a read error. The CDR3 spells CSSSSRNVWDRPYEQYF. In nucleotides, the CDR3 is TGTTCCAGCAGCTCCAGAAATGTTTGGGACAGGCCCTACGAGCAGTACTTC. V and J are TRBV7-9 and TRBJ2-7; 8 bases fit TRBD1. CDR3 size: 17 residues. Germline V gene sequence: CDR1 SEHNR, CDR2 FQNEAQ (reference sequence). Full variable domain (rest looked up from reference TRBV7-9 and TRBJ2-7): DTGVSQNPRHKITKRGQNVTFRCDPISEHNRLYWYRQTLGQGPEFLTYFQNEAQLEKSRLLSDRFSAERPKGSFSTLEIQRTEQGDSAMYLCSSSSRNVWDRPYEQYFGPGTRLTVT.

This chain connects TRBV5-6 to TRBJ2-2; 9 nucleotides match TRBD1. Germline V CDR1 and CDR2: SGHDT, YYEEEE. Trimming removed 0 bases from V and 5 bases from J; junction bases left unmatched: 5. The CDR3 spans 16 residues. CDR3 residues: CASSLDRGRWTGELFF. In nucleotides, the CDR3 is TGTGCCAGCAGCTTGGACAGGGGGCGTTGGACCGGGGAGCTGTTTTTT.

The V call is TRBV27, the J call TRBJ1-5; D unresolved. This CDR3 region has 14 residues. The ends were cut back, 4 bases at V and 4 bases at J, with 11 bases in the middle. Germline lookup yields CDR1 MNHEY and CDR2 SMNVEV (reference sequence). CDR3 region: CASSYPLRNQPQHF. The CDR3 region has the DNA TGTGCCAGCAGTTACCCCCTCAGGAATCAGCCCCAGCATTTT.

The V gene is TRBV7-9, the J gene TRBJ1-1; D is undetermined. Germline V gives CDR1 SEHNR, CDR2 FQNEAQ (reference sequence). CDR3 size: 14 residues. Trimming removed 1 base at V and 1 base at J, with 7 bases between. CDR3 sequence: CASSLGQKNTEAFF. The CDR3 region has the DNA TGTGCCAGCAGCTTAGGGCAGAAGAACACTGAAGCTTTCTTT.

The chain carries TRBV6-1 and TRBJ2-2; TRBD1 matches 8 bases. Germline assignment: CDR1 MNHNS and CDR2 SASEGT. The CDR3 runs to 13 residues. V shed 8 bases and J 2 bases; nucleotides not matched to a gene: 1. This chain's CDR3 is CASGTGNTGELFF. CDR3 nucleotide sequence: TGTGCCAGCGGGACAGGTAACACCGGGGAGCTGTTTTTT.

V and J are TRBV6-4 and TRBJ2-5; D possibly corresponds to TRBD1 (5 bases). Germline lookup yields CDR1 MRHNA and CDR2 SNTAGT. V was cut by 6 bases and J by 1 base, with 9 bases left in between. This CDR3 is built from 13 residues. The CDR3 coding sequence is TGTGCCAGCAGCAGGGAATCCCAAGAGACCCAGTACTTC. Protein product: CASSRESQETQYF.

The chain joins TRBV15 to TRBJ1-5, with D tentatively TRBD1 (6 bases). The germline V gene has CDR1 LNHNV and CDR2 YYDKDF (reference sequence). The CDR3 is 15 residues long. Trimming removed 6 bases at V and 4 bases at J, with 16 bases between. CDR3 nucleotides: TGTGCCACCAGTACGGGCAGGGGAAAGAATCAGCCCCAGCATTTT. This sequence encodes CATSTGRGKNQPQHF.

As for this clone: A junction end diverges from the germline sequence, so it may reflect a read error. The rearrangement uses TRBV10-1 and TRBJ1-1, with D uncertain. This CDR3 has 12 residues. Germline V gene lookup returns CDR1 WNHNN and CDR2 SYGVQD (reference sequence). The chain's CDR3 is CASSVPSTETFF. CDR3 nucleotides: TGCGCCAGCAGTGTACCGAGCACTGAAACTTTCTTT.

J is TRBJ2-3 and V is TRBV28; D gene uncertain. V dropped 5 bases and J dropped 7 bases, with 10 bases sitting between them. The CDR3 is 12 amino acids. From germline, CDR1 is MDHEN and CDR2 SYDVKM. For the CDR3, the DNA is TGTGCCAGCAGTCTCCCGGGTAATACGCAGTATTTT. This translates into CASSLPGNTQYF.

This sequence joins TRBV7-2 and TRBJ2-1, with 7 nucleotides matching TRBD2. CDR1 SGHTA and CDR2 FQGNSA come from the germline V gene. This CDR3 has 14 residues. V shed 6 bases, J shed 4 bases, and the junction held 6 bases outside the gene matches. CDR3 sequence: CASSHGTTYNEQFF. The CDR3 nucleotides are TGTGCCAGCAGTCACGGGACTACGTACAATGAGCAGTTCTTC.

The V call is TRBV4-3, the J call TRBJ1-5; D perhaps matches TRBD1 (6 bases). V lost 0 bases, J lost 7 bases, and 16 bases lay in between. Germline V CDR1 and CDR2: LGHNA, YSLEER. This CDR3 is 16 amino acids long. The DNA of the CDR3 is TGCGCCAGCAGCCAAGATAGGTGGCAGGGGAAACAGCCCCAGCATTTT. Its translation: CASSQDRWQGKQPQHF.

V usage is TRBV2 and J usage is TRBJ2-7; perhaps TRBD2 as D (6 bases). Trimming removed 9 bases from V and 7 bases from J, with 16 bases in between. The CDR3 loop spans 12 amino acids. CDR1 is SNHLY, CDR2 FYNNEI, per germline. The CDR3 bases are TGTGCCAGTAACTCCATGGGAGGTGAGCAGTACTTC. Amino acid sequence: CASNSMGGEQYF. Full variable domain (missing parts from reference TRBV2 and TRBJ2-7): EPEVTQTPSHQVTQMGQEVILRCVPISNHLYFYWYRQILGQKVEFLVSFYNNEISEKSEIFDDQFSVERPDGSNFTLKIRSTKLEDSAMYFCASNSMGGEQYFGPGTRLTVT.

The V gene is TRBV5-1, the J gene TRBJ1-4, with 8 positions matching TRBD1. CDR1 and CDR2 (germline): SGHRS, YFSETQ. V lost 4 bases to trimming and J lost 6 bases; unmatched junction nucleotides: 8. The CDR3 has 15 amino acids. The CDR3 DNA is TGCGCCAGCAGCACCCAGGGACAGGCGGATGAAAAACTGTTTTTT. It specifies CASSTQGQADEKLFF.

The chain links TRBV5-1 to TRBJ1-4; 8 bases are shared with TRBD1. CDR3 length: 14 residues. Germline V gives CDR1 SGHRS, CDR2 YFSETQ. V gave up 3 bases and J gave up 8 bases; unmatched junction bases: 6. The CDR3: CASSSRTGKEKLFF. The DNA of the CDR3 is TGCGCCAGCAGCTCTCGGACAGGGAAGGAAAAACTGTTTTTT.

This chain uses TRBV9 with TRBJ2-6, with D maybe TRBD1 (6 bases). Per germline, CDR1 SGDLS and CDR2 YYNGEE. The CDR3 runs 17 residues. Trimming took off 4 bases at V and 0 bases at J, with 14 bases between the two ends. The CDR3, as DNA: TGTGCCAGCAGCCCCACCGGACAGATCTCTGGGGCCAACGTCCTGACTTTC. It specifies CASSPTGQISGANVLTF.

The chain joins TRBV11-2 to TRBJ2-5, with D tentatively TRBD2 (5 bases). The CDR3 is 13 residues long. Per the germline V gene, CDR1 is SGHAT and CDR2 is FQNNGV. Trimming pared 6 bases from V and 3 bases from J, leaving 11 bases between. In nucleotides, the CDR3 is TGTGCCAGCAGTCCTAGCCCCAAAGAGACCCAGTACTTC. Residues: CASSPSPKETQYF.

The rearrangement joins TRBV4-3 to TRBJ1-1; the match to TRBD1 covers 7 bases. CDR1 is LGHNA and CDR2 is YSLEER in the germline V gene. Unmatched junction bases numbered 11, after V lost 1 base and J lost 6 bases. The CDR3 covers 16 residues. The CDR3 protein is CASSQVAHRGRAEAFF. CDR3 nucleotide sequence: TGCGCCAGCAGCCAAGTCGCACACAGGGGTCGGGCTGAAGCTTTCTTT.

The V and J genes are TRBV9 and TRBJ1-1, with 7 nucleotides matching TRBD1. V lost 0 bases and J lost 5; bases outside the gene matches: 7. Germline CDR1 and CDR2: SGDLS and YYNGEE. This CDR3 has 15 amino acids. The CDR3 DNA follows: TGTGCCAGCAGCGTAGAAGGGGGCGCTTGGACTGAAGCTTTCTTT. It encodes CASSVEGGAWTEAFF.

The V and J genes are TRBV7-2 and TRBJ1-2; 10 nucleotides align to TRBD1. Germline CDR1 reads SGHTA; CDR2 reads FQGNSA. Trimming at V came to 5 bases and at J to 4 bases, leaving 7 bases not matched to a gene. The CDR3 length is 15 residues. In DNA, the CDR3 is TGTGCCAGCAGCCCCCAGACAGGGGGCGTCTATGGCTACACCTTC. The encoded protein is CASSPQTGGVYGYTF.

This rearrangement joins TRBV6-5 to TRBJ2-5, with D perhaps matching TRBD2 (5 bases). Between the trimmed V and J ends, which lost 2 bases and 2 bases, there was a span of 9 bases. Germline V CDR1 and CDR2: MNHEY, SVGAGI. CDR3 size: 14 residues. The CDR3, as DNA: TGTGCCAGCAGTTACGGAGCGGAACAAGAGACCCAGTACTTC. Its protein product is CASSYGAEQETQYF.